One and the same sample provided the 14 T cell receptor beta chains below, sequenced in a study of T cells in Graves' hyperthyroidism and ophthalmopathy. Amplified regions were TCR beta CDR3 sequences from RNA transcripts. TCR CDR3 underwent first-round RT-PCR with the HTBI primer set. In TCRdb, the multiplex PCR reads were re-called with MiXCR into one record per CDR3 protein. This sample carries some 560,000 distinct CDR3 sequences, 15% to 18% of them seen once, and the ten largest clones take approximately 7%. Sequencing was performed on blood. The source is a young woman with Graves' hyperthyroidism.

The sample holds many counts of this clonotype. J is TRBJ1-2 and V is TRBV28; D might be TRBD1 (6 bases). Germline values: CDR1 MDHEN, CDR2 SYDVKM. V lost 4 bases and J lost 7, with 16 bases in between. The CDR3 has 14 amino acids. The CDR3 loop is CASSSGTQGSGYTF. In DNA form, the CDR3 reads TGTGCCAGCAGTTCCGGGACACAGGGTAGTGGCTACACCTTC.

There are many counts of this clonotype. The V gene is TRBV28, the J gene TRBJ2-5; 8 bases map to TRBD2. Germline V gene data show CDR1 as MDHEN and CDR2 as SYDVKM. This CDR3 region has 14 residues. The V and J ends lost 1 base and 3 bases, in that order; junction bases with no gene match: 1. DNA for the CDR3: TGTGCCAGCAGTTTATCGGGAGGGAAAGAGACCCAGTACTTC. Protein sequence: CASSLSGGKETQYF.

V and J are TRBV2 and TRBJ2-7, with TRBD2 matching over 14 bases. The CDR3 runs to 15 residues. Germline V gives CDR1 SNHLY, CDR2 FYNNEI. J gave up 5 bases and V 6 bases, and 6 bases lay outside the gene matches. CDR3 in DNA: TGTGCCAGCAGACGACTAGCGGGAGGGCCAAACGAGCAGTACTTC. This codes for CASRRLAGGPNEQYF. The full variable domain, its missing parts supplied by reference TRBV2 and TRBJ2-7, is EPEVTQTPSHQVTQMGQEVILRCVPISNHLYFYWYRQILGQKVEFLVSFYNNEISEKSEIFDDQFSVERPDGSNFTLKIRSTKLEDSAMYFCASRRLAGGPNEQYFGPGTRLTVT.

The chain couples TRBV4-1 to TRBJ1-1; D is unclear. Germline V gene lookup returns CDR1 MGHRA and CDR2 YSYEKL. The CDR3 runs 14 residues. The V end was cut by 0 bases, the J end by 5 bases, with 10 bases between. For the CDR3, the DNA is TGCGCCAGCAGCCAAGATCTCCGGACTACTGAAGCTTTCTTT. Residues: CASSQDLRTTEAFF.

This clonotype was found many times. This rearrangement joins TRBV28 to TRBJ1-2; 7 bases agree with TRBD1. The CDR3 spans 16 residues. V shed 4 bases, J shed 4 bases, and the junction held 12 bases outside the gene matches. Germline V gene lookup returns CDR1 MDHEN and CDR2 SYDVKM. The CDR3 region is CASSSPREGAVYGYTF. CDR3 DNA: TGTGCCAGCAGTTCCCCTCGGGAGGGGGCAGTCTATGGCTACACCTTC.

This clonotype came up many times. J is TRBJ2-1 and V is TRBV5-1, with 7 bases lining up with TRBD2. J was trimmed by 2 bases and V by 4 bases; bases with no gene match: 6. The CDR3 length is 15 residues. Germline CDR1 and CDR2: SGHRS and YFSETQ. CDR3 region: CASSLAALTYNEQFF. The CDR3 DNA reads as TGCGCCAGCAGCCTAGCGGCACTGACCTACAATGAGCAGTTCTTC.

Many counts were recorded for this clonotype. Here the CDR3 DNA reads TGTGCCAGCAGCTTTTGGGACAGAGACTACGAGCAGTACTTC. Translating it yields CASSFWDRDYEQYF. V and J are TRBV7-2 and TRBJ2-7; 7 bases agree with TRBD1. The CDR3 spans 14 residues. Germline V lookup: CDR1 SGHTA, CDR2 FQGNSA. Unmatched junction bases numbered 5, after V lost 3 bases and J lost 3 bases.

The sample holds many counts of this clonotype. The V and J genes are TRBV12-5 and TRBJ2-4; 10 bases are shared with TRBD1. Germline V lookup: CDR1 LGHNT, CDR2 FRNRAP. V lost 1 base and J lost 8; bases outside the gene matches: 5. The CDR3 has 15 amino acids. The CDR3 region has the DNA TGTGCTAGTGGTTTGGACCGGGGACAGGGGTACATTCAGTACTTC. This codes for CASGLDRGQGYIQYF.

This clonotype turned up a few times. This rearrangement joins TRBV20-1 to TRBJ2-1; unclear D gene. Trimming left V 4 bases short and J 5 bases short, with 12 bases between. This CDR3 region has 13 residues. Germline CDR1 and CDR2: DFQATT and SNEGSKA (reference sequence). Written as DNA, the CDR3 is TGCAGTGCTATCCTTAAGACCCACAATGAGCAGTTCTTC. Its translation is CSAILKTHNEQFF.

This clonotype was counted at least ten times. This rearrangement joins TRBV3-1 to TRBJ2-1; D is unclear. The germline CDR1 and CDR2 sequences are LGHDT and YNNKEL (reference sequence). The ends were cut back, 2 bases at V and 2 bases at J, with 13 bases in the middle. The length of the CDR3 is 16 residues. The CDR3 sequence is CASSQSALLTYNEQFF. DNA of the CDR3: TGTGCCAGCAGCCAATCTGCTCTATTAACCTACAATGAGCAGTTCTTC.

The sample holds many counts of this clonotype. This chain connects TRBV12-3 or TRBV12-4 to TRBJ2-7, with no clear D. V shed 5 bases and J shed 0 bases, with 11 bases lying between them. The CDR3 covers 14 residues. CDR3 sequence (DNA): TGTGCCAGCAGTCTCAGGTTGGGCTCCTACGAGCAGTACTTC. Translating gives CASSLRLGSYEQYF.

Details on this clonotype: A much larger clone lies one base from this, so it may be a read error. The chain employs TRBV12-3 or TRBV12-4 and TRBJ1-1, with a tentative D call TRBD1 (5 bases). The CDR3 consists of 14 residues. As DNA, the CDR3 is TGTGCCAGCAGTTTGGACCGCTGGGGGACTGAAGCTTCCTTT. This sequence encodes CASSLDRWGTEASF.

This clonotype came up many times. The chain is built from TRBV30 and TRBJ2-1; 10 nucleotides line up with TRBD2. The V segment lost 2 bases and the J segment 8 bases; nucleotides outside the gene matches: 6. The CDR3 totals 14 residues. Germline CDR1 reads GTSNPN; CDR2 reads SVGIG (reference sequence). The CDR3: CAWSRVAGGDEQFF. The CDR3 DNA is TGTGCCTGGAGTCGAGTAGCGGGAGGTGATGAGCAGTTCTTC.

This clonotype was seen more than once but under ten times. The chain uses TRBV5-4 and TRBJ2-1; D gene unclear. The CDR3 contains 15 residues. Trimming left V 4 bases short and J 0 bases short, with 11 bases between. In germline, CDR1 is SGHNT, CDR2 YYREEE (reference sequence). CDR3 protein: CASSTTTSSYNEQFF. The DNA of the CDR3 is TGTGCCAGCAGCACGACCACCAGCTCCTACAATGAGCAGTTCTTC.